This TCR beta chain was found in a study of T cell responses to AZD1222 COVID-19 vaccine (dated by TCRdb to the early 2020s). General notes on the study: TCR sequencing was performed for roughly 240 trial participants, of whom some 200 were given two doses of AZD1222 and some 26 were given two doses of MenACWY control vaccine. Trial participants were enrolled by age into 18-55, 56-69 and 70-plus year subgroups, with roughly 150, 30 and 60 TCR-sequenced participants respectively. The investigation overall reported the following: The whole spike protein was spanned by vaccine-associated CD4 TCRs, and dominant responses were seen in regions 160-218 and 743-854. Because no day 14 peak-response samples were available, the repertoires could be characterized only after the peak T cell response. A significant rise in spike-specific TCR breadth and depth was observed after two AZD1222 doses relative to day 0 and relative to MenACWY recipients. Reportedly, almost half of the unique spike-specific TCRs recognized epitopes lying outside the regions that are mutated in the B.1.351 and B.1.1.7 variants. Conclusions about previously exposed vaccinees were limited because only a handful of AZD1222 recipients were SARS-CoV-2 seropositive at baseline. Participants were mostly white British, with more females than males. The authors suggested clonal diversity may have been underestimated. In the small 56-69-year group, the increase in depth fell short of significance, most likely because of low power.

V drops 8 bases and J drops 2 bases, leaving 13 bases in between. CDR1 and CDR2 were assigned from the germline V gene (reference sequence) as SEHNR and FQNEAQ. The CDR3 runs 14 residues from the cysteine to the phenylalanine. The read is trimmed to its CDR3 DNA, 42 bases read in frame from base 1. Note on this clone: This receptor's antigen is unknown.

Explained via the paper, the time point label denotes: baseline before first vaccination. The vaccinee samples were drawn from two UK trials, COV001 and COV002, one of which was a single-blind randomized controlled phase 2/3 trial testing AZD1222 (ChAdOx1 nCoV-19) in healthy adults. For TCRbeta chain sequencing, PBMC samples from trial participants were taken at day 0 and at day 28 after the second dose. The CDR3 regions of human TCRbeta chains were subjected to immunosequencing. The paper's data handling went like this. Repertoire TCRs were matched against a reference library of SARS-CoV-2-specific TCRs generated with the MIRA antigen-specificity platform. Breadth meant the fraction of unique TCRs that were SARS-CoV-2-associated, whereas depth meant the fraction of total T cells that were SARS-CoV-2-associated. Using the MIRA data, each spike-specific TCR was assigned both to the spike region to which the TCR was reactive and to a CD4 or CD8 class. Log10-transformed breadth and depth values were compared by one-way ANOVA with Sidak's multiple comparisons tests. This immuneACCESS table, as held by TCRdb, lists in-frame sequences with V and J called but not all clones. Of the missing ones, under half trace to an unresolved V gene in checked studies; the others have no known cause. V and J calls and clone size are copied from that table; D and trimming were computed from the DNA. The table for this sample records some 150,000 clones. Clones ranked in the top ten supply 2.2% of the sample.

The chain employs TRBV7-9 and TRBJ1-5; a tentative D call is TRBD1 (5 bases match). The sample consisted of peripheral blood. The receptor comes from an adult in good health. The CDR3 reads CASGGLNGNQPQHF. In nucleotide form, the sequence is TGTGCCAGCGGGGGACTTAATGGCAATCAGCCCCAGCATTTT. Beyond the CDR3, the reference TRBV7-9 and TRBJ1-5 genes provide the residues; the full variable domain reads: DTGVSQNPRHKITKRGQNVTFRCDPISEHNRLYWYRQTLGQGPEFLTYFQNEAQLEKSRLLSDRFSAERPKGSFSTLEIQRTEQGDSAMYLCASGGLNGNQPQHFGDGTRLSIL.